The T cell receptor beta chain described here comes from a study of T cell repertoires in cytomegalovirus infection. Study-level information: Public TCR beta signature analysis indicated the presence of both CMV infection and matching HLA type. Broader study findings: Cumulative frequency (of public TCR beta family members) identified carriers of CMV plus the relevant HLA. The study found HLA-C-restricted CMV-specific TCR beta clonotypes dominating the ex vivo response.

This clonotype was counted only a few times. Its target is unknown. One entry per CDR3 protein, called by TCRdb with MiXCR from the reads. The sample yields under 600,000 distinct CDR3 sequences, approximately 16% seen once. The clonotype was recovered from a human donor in good health (CMV status not recorded). Some clones in this sample may be carry-over from other donors' samples. The sequencing input was CD8+ T cells from PBMCs.

CDR3 in amino acids: CASSFSGATNEKLFF. CDR3 nucleotides: TGTGCCAGCAGCTTCTCAGGGGCGACTAATGAAAAACTGTTTTTT. The chain employs TRBV9 and TRBJ1-4, with D maybe TRBD1 (6 bases). Between the trimmed V and J ends, which lost 4 bases and 2 bases, there was a span of 12 bases. This CDR3 has 15 amino acids. Per the germline V gene, CDR1 is SGDLS and CDR2 is YYNGEE.